The text below deals with one T cell receptor beta chain. The CDR3 is 18 residues long. The V segment lost 1 base and the J segment 4 bases; nucleotides outside the gene matches: 5. CDR1 and CDR2 from the germline V gene are MGHRA and YSYEKL. Only in-frame clones appear in the TCRdb table, and some are missing; sequencing was by immunoSEQ multiplex PCR. The sample consists of around 100,000 clones, 92% of them appearing once. This entry comes from a study of T cell changes during pregnancy in multiple sclerosis. Here the sequenced sample was peripheral blood, taken after pregnancy. The chain has TRBV4-1 and TRBJ2-2, with 14 bases matching TRBD2. This clonotype was sampled from a female donor with multiple sclerosis, enrolled in a pregnancy study. CDR3 sequence: CASSQGGLAGVGTGELFF. The CDR3 nucleotides are TGCGCCAGCAGCCAAGGGGGACTAGCGGGAGTCGGCACCGGGGAGCTGTTTTTT.